Presented here are 20 T cell receptor beta chains from one specimen sequenced in a study of TIL therapy for anti-PD-1-resistant metastatic lung cancer. The libraries were made with immunoSEQ v3. Here immunoSEQ multiplex PCR was the method, and the copy in TCRdb shows in-frame clones only, minus some. The sample includes approximately 97,000 clones, under 70% of them seen just once. Time point defined: pre-treatment sample, taken before nivolumab and TIL therapy. Most excised metastases sampled were pleural nodules or supraclavicular lymph nodes. Material: tumor tissue, obtained at baseline. These receptors were collected from a person between 25 and 79 years old with non-small cell lung cancer.

This clone was seen only a few times. The chain recombines TRBV10-1 with TRBJ1-6; 9 nucleotides align to TRBD1. From germline, CDR1 is WNHNN and CDR2 SYGVQD (reference sequence). Trimming at V came to 0 bases and at J to 9 bases, leaving 3 bases not matched to a gene. The length of the CDR3 is 15 residues. The CDR3, as DNA: TGCGCCAGCAGTGAGTCCAGGACAGGGGCTTCACCCCTCCACTTT. Its protein product is CASSESRTGASPLHF.

This clone was observed a single time. The rearrangement uses TRBV6-5 and TRBJ2-7, with D perhaps TRBD1 (6 bases). Germline loops: CDR1 MNHEY, CDR2 SVGAGI. V dropped 8 bases and J dropped 4 bases, with 18 bases sitting between them. The CDR3 has 14 residues. This CDR3 reads CASVRQGPYYEQYF. CDR3 nucleotide sequence: TGTGCCAGCGTGAGGCAGGGGCCTTATTACGAGCAGTACTTC.

The chain couples TRBV9 to TRBJ2-3, with D possibly being TRBD2 (6 bases). The CDR3 is made up of 17 amino acids. The V end was cut by 0 bases, the J end by 0 bases, with 14 bases between. Germline V gene data show CDR1 as SGDLS and CDR2 as YYNGEE. CDR3 nucleotide sequence: TGTGCCAGCAGCGTAGGGAATTGGCGGGGAAGCACAGATACGCAGTATTTT. Translating gives CASSVGNWRGSTDTQYF.

This clone was seen a few times. The chain employs TRBV5-1 and TRBJ1-3; unclear D gene. V lost 0 bases and J lost 2, with 6 bases in between. The germline gives CDR1 SGHRS, CDR2 YFSETQ. The CDR3 length is 14 residues. The CDR3: CASSLAATGNTIYF. The DNA of the CDR3 is TGCGCCAGCAGCTTGGCCGCCACTGGAAACACCATATATTTT.

Only one count was recorded for this clone. The CDR3 loop reads CASSNMGGNNEQFF. DNA of the CDR3: TGTGCCAGCAGTAACATGGGAGGGAACAATGAGCAGTTCTTC. This chain links TRBV11-3 with TRBJ2-1; 7 nucleotides align to TRBD2. The CDR3 length is 14 residues. Germline trimming cut 6 bases from V and 5 bases from J; bases unmatched to any gene: 7. In germline, CDR1 is SGHNT, CDR2 YENEEA.

The rearrangement uses TRBV19 and TRBJ2-1; maybe TRBD2 (6 bases). The CDR3 loop spans 15 amino acids. The ends were cut back, 1 base at V and 1 base at J, with 8 bases in the middle. Germline loops: CDR1 LNHDA, CDR2 SQIVND (reference sequence). The CDR3 is CASSIAGVSYNEQFF. In DNA, the CDR3 is TGTGCCAGTAGTATAGCGGGAGTGTCCTACAATGAGCAGTTCTTC.

In this sample, this clone turned up many times. The chain joins TRBV28 to TRBJ1-5; D gene unclear. CDR1 and CDR2 from the germline V gene are MDHEN and SYDVKM. CDR3 length: 12 amino acids. Trimming took 4 bases from V and 5 from J, leaving 6 bases between them. CDR3 in DNA: TGTGCCAGCAGTTCGACCCATCAGCCCCAGCATTTT. Protein product: CASSSTHQPQHF.

This chain links TRBV19 with TRBJ2-1; TRBD2 aligns across 11 bases. V lost 1 base and J lost 2; bases outside the gene matches: 1. Germline V lookup: CDR1 LNHDA, CDR2 SQIVND (reference sequence). The CDR3 runs 16 residues. The CDR3 loop is CASSIVSGRAYNEQFF. The DNA of the CDR3 is TGTGCCAGTAGTATAGTTAGCGGGAGGGCCTACAATGAGCAGTTCTTC.

The sample holds many counts of this clone. The CDR3 nucleotides are TGCGCCAGCCGGGACAGGGAGATCGAGCAGTACTTC. Translation gives CASRDREIEQYF. V gene TRBV10-1 combines with J gene TRBJ2-7; TRBD1 matches at 9 bases. The CDR3 loop spans 12 amino acids. V shed 8 bases, J shed 6 bases, and the junction held 5 bases outside the gene matches. Looked up from germline, CDR1 is WNHNN and CDR2 is SYGVQD (reference sequence).

The V call is TRBV18, the J call TRBJ1-2; D is unresolved. The CDR3 loop spans 15 amino acids. From germline, CDR1 is KGHSH and CDR2 LQKENI. The V and J ends lost 3 bases and 1 base respectively, with 12 bases between them. This chain's CDR3 is CASSPLETVNYGYTF. The CDR3, as DNA: TGTGCCAGCTCACCCCTGGAAACAGTTAACTATGGCTACACCTTC.

The gene calls are TRBV7-6 and TRBJ2-5; 7 nucleotides match TRBD2. The CDR3 length is 15 residues. The J segment lost 2 bases and the V segment lost 2 bases, leaving 5 bases of the junction unmatched. Germline CDR1 SGHVS, CDR2 FNYEAQ. CDR3 region: CASSLSGKVQETQYF. The CDR3 DNA is TGTGCCAGCAGCTTAAGCGGGAAAGTACAAGAGACCCAGTACTTC.

This clone was seen just once. The rearrangement uses TRBV7-8 and TRBJ2-3; 14 positions match TRBD2. Germline CDR1 SGHVS, CDR2 FQNEAQ. This CDR3 comprises 18 residues. V was clipped by 5 bases and J by 7 bases; unmatched bases: 14. The CDR3 protein is CASSQGLAGVSARHTQYF. CDR3 DNA sequence: TGTGCCAGCAGCCAGGGACTAGCGGGAGTTTCCGCCCGGCATACGCAGTATTTT.

The chain links TRBV21-1 to TRBJ2-7; the listed D gene, TRBD1, was not tested against the DNA. TRBV21-1 is a pseudogene locus. The length of the CDR3 is 11 residues. In nucleotides, the CDR3 is TGTGCCAGCAATTATCCGGGACAGGTTTACTTC. Encoded protein: CASNYPGQVYF.

Notes on this clone: The same CDR3 also results from other DNA sequences found in this sample. The chain carries TRBV28 and TRBJ2-5; D is ambiguous. Trimming cost V 5 bases and J 1 base, with 5 bases left between them. The CDR3 is 12 residues long. Germline assignment: CDR1 MDHEN and CDR2 SYDVKM. The CDR3 nucleotides read TGTGCCAGCAGTATCCTCCAAGAGACCCAGTACTTC. As protein: CASSILQETQYF.

V is TRBV11-3 and J is TRBJ2-2, with no clear D. The length of the CDR3 is 12 residues. V lost 1 base to trimming and J lost 7 bases, with 4 bases between them. Germline CDR1 and CDR2: SGHNT and YENEEA. In nucleotides, the CDR3 is TGTGCCAGCAGCTTAGGTCACGGGGAGCTGTTTTTT. As protein: CASSLGHGELFF.

This clone was counted ten times or more. The chain links TRBV3-1 (or the pseudogene TRBV3-2) to TRBJ2-2, with unresolved D. Germline loops: CDR1 LGHDT, CDR2 YNNKEL (reference sequence). The CDR3 extends over 16 amino acids. Trimming left V 3 bases short and J 6 bases short, with 17 bases between. CDR3 in amino acids: CASSQARRIVSGELFF. Here the CDR3 DNA reads TGTGCCAGCAGCCAGGCCCGCCGAATTGTATCCGGGGAGCTGTTTTTT.

The chain is built from TRBV5-1 and TRBJ1-4; TRBD1 aligns across 9 bases. CDR1 and CDR2 (germline): SGHRS, YFSETQ. The CDR3 is 14 residues long. Trimming at V came to 4 bases and at J to 5 bases, leaving 3 bases not matched to a gene. The CDR3 DNA reads as TGCGCCAGCAGCGTGGGACAGGGAAATGAAAAACTGTTTTTT. It yields the protein CASSVGQGNEKLFF.

This clone has only a few counts. The V gene is TRBV7-3, the J gene TRBJ1-4; D is unresolved. Germline-derived CDR1 and CDR2 are SGHTA and FQGTGA. The CDR3 is made up of 14 amino acids. The ends were cut back, 4 bases at V and 3 bases at J, with 9 bases in the middle. The CDR3 DNA reads as TGTGCCAGCAGCTCGGCGGGAGCTAATGAAAAACTGTTTTTT. This translates into CASSSAGANEKLFF. The full variable domain, its missing parts supplied by reference TRBV7-3 and TRBJ1-4, is GAGVSQTPSNKVTEKGKYVELRCDPISGHTALYWYRQSLGQGPEFLIYFQGTGAADDSGLPNDRFFAVRPEGSVSTLKIQRTERGDSAVYLCASSSAGANEKLFFGSGTQLSVL.

This chain links TRBV6-1 with TRBJ2-1; D unclear. The V gene lost 2 bases and the J gene lost 3 bases, with 8 bases spanning the gap. CDR1 is MNHNS, CDR2 SASEGT, per germline. The CDR3 totals 14 residues. DNA for the CDR3: TGTGCCAGCAGTGAAAACTTCCTCTACAATGAGCAGTTCTTC. Translated, it gives CASSENFLYNEQFF.

The chain employs TRBV4-3 and TRBJ2-2; 8 nucleotides align to TRBD2. The CDR3 has 16 amino acids. In germline, CDR1 is LGHNA, CDR2 YSLEER. V was clipped by 1 base and J by 6 bases; unmatched bases: 7. CDR3 loop: CASSQVSGGPSGELFF. CDR3 nucleotides: TGCGCCAGCAGCCAAGTATCGGGAGGGCCGTCCGGGGAGCTGTTTTTT.